The 29 T cell receptor beta chains reported below all come from one sample, sequenced in a study of shared clonotypes between healthy human individuals. Method: immunoSEQ multiplex PCR; TCRdb's copy keeps in-frame clones and lacks some. The sample has under 1 million clones; 96% are singletons. The naive CD8 population came from CD45RO-negative cells selected for CCR7, without terminally differentiated effector memory CD45RA+ cells. Sequences were obtained from naive CD8+ T cells sorted from blood. The source of these receptors is a man younger than 45 in good health.

V and J are TRBV7-9 and TRBJ1-1; 9 bases are a match to TRBD1. The CDR3 is made up of 15 amino acids. The junction had 4 bases not matched to a gene; V was cut back by 5 bases and J by 0 bases. Germline V gives CDR1 SEHNR, CDR2 FQNEAQ (reference sequence). CDR3 coding DNA: TGTGCCAGCAGCCGGGGACAGGGCATGAACACTGAAGCTTTCTTT. This gives the protein CASSRGQGMNTEAFF.

The chain has TRBV11-3 and TRBJ2-2; 9 nucleotides align to TRBD2. V dropped 2 bases and J dropped 6; count of bases not matched to a gene: 4. This CDR3 is built from 15 residues. Germline CDR1 is SGHNT and CDR2 is YENEEA. CDR3 region: CASSLLAGSAGELFF. CDR3 coding DNA: TGTGCCAGCAGCTTACTAGCGGGAAGCGCCGGGGAGCTGTTTTTT.

The genes are TRBV13 and TRBJ2-1; D may match TRBD1 or TRBD2 (5 bases each). Germline CDR1 reads PRHDT; CDR2 reads FYEKMQ (reference sequence). The V gene lost 5 bases and the J gene lost 4 bases, with 9 bases spanning the gap. The CDR3 spans 13 residues. The CDR3 DNA reads TGTGCCAGCAGCCGGGACCTATACAATGAGCAGTTCTTC. It yields the protein CASSRDLYNEQFF.

The J gene is TRBJ2-7, the V gene TRBV11-3; tentatively, D is TRBD1 or TRBD2 (5 bases each). CDR1 is SGHNT, CDR2 YENEEA, per germline. V was pared by 5 bases and J by 1 base, with 12 bases between. The CDR3 totals 14 residues. The CDR3 DNA reads as TGTGCCAGCAGCACGGGACGGATGTCCTACGAGCAGTACTTC. The encoded protein is CASSTGRMSYEQYF.

Here the CDR3 reads CASTHRGSRAGELFF. DNA of the CDR3: TGCGCCAGCACCCACAGGGGTAGTAGGGCCGGGGAGCTGTTTTTT. The chain combines TRBV10-2 with TRBJ2-2, with 7 bases identical to TRBD1. Losses at the gene ends were 7 bases for V and 6 bases for J; bases not matched to a gene: 11. Germline-derived CDR1 and CDR2 are WSHSY and SAAADI. The CDR3 runs to 15 residues.

As for this clone: Other DNA sequences from this sample encode an identical CDR3 as well. This CDR3 is CASSSTSYEQYF. The DNA for the CDR3 is TGTGCCAGCAGCTCGACTAGCTACGAGCAGTACTTC. J is TRBJ2-7 and V is TRBV11-2; D may be TRBD2 (6 bases). Trimming took 4 bases from V and 3 from J, leaving 7 bases between them. Looked up from germline, CDR1 is SGHAT and CDR2 is FQNNGV. The CDR3 is 12 amino acids.

The rearrangement uses TRBV4-1 and TRBJ2-5; weak D call: TRBD2 (6 bases). The CDR3 spans 14 residues. V was cut by 4 bases and J by 1 base, with 10 bases left in between. CDR1 is MGHRA and CDR2 is YSYEKL in the germline V gene. The CDR3 region has the DNA TGCGCCAGCAGCCGTCGGGACTCCCAAGAGACCCAGTACTTC. Protein product: CASSRRDSQETQYF.

As regards this clone: This sample also contains other DNA sequences that code for the same CDR3. The chain recombines TRBV4-1 with TRBJ2-7, with D possibly TRBD2 on 6 matching bases. Trimming stripped 3 bases from V and 2 bases from J, with 8 bases between. Germline V gene lookup returns CDR1 MGHRA and CDR2 YSYEKL. The CDR3 runs 13 residues. The CDR3 sequence is CASSHRETYEQYF. CDR3 DNA: TGCGCCAGCAGCCACCGGGAGACCTACGAGCAGTACTTC.

As DNA, the CDR3 is TGTGCCAGTAGTAGAAATCGAGCTAGCGCTTCCTACGAGCAGTACTTC. It specifies CASSRNRASASYEQYF. The chain couples TRBV19 to TRBJ2-7; possibly TRBD2 for D (6 bases). The CDR3 contains 16 residues. Germline loops: CDR1 LNHDA, CDR2 SQIVND (reference sequence). Trimming shortened V by 4 bases and J by 1 base, and 17 bases separated the two germline ends.

This clone was counted once. The genes are TRBV7-8 and TRBJ2-1; 12 bases map to TRBD2. The CDR3 length is 15 residues. V was clipped by 5 bases and J by 9 bases; unmatched bases: 8. In germline, CDR1 is SGHVS, CDR2 FQNEAQ. CDR3 loop: CASSMMTSGSVEQFF. The CDR3 nucleotides are TGTGCCAGCAGCATGATGACTAGCGGGAGTGTTGAGCAGTTCTTC. The variable domain in full, with the rest retrieved from reference TRBV7-8 and TRBJ2-1, is GAGVSQSPRYKVAKRGQDVALRCDPISGHVSLFWYQQALGQGPEFLTYFQNEAQLDKSGLPSDRFFAERPEGSVSTLKIQRTQQEDSAVYLCASSMMTSGSVEQFFGPGTRLTVL.

The CDR3 region has the DNA TGTGCCAGCAGTTCTCTGAGGGCAGGGCCTGAAGCTTTCTTT. Translated: CASSSLRAGPEAFF. This chain connects TRBV6-5 to TRBJ1-1; D perhaps matches TRBD1 (5 bases). Germline V gene data show CDR1 as MNHEY and CDR2 as SVGAGI. CDR3 size: 14 residues. With 4 bases removed from V and 6 bases from J, the gap between germline ends came to 15 bases.

The chain has TRBV4-1 and TRBJ2-7, with D possibly TRBD2 on 7 matching bases. Germline values: CDR1 MGHRA, CDR2 YSYEKL. V dropped 1 base and J dropped 3 bases, with 10 bases sitting between them. The CDR3 contains 14 residues. The CDR3, as DNA: TGCGCCAGCAGCCAAGGGGGAGGGGGCTACGAGCAGTACTTC. It is translated as CASSQGGGGYEQYF.

CDR3 nucleotide sequence: TGTGCCAGCAGCTTAGCGAGAGGGACTAGCGTGTACGAGCAGTACTTC. This encodes CASSLARGTSVYEQYF. The chain is built from TRBV7-9 and TRBJ2-7, with 10 nucleotides matching TRBD2. The CDR3 covers 16 residues. V gave up 0 bases and J gave up 4 bases; unmatched junction bases: 6. CDR1 is SEHNR, CDR2 FQNEAQ, per germline (reference sequence).

The J gene is TRBJ2-3, the V gene TRBV7-9; 7 nucleotides agree with TRBD2. Per germline, CDR1 SEHNR and CDR2 FQNEAQ (reference sequence). The J segment lost 5 bases and the V segment lost 6 bases, leaving 14 bases of the junction unmatched. The CDR3 loop spans 16 amino acids. CDR3 sequence reads: CASSPRIGAGVDTQYF. The CDR3 DNA follows: TGTGCCAGCAGTCCTAGGATAGGGGCGGGAGTAGATACGCAGTATTTT.

Remarks on this clone: The sample carries other DNA sequences with the same CDR3. The rearrangement links TRBV5-1 to TRBJ2-1; D ambiguous. The germline gives CDR1 SGHRS, CDR2 YFSETQ. This CDR3 has 12 amino acids. V lost 3 bases and J lost 4, with 5 bases in between. This CDR3 is CASSSDYNEQFF. CDR3 nucleotide sequence: TGCGCCAGCAGCTCGGATTACAATGAGCAGTTCTTC. The full variable domain, its missing parts supplied by reference TRBV5-1 and TRBJ2-1, is KAGVTQTPRYLIKTRGQQVTLSCSPISGHRSVSWYQQTPGQGLQFLFEYFSETQRNKGNFPGRFSGRQFSNSRSEMNVSTLELGDSALYLCASSSDYNEQFFGPGTRLTVL.

This clone has a single count. This chain uses TRBV6-1 with TRBJ2-7; tentatively, D is TRBD1 (5 bases). CDR3 length equals 11 residues. V was cut by 4 bases and J by 6 bases, with 7 bases left in between. The V gene's germline CDR1 is MNHNS and CDR2 SASEGT. The DNA of the CDR3 is TGTGCCAGCAGTGTGGACATCGAGCAGTACTTC. Residues: CASSVDIEQYF.

The sample holds one count of this clone. The chain joins TRBV11-2 to TRBJ2-7; 7 bases match TRBD1. The CDR3 totals 15 residues. The germline gives CDR1 SGHAT, CDR2 FQNNGV. Trimming at V came to 4 bases and at J to 2 bases, leaving 8 bases not matched to a gene. The chain's CDR3 is CASSSPGQKTYEQYF. CDR3 sequence (DNA): TGTGCCAGCAGCTCACCGGGACAGAAGACCTACGAGCAGTACTTC.

The V and J genes are TRBV7-2 and TRBJ2-7; possible D gene TRBD2, 6 bases. The length of the CDR3 is 15 residues. V was pared by 1 base and J by 3 bases, with 13 bases between. The germline CDR1 and CDR2 sequences are SGHTA and FQGNSA. The CDR3 region is CASSLEWDSNYEQYF. The CDR3 DNA is TGTGCCAGCAGCTTAGAATGGGACTCTAACTACGAGCAGTACTTC.

The chain links TRBV19 to TRBJ2-7; D is perhaps TRBD1 or TRBD2 (5 bases each). Trimming removed 3 bases from V and 0 bases from J, with 9 bases in between. The CDR3 loop spans 14 amino acids. CDR1 is LNHDA, CDR2 SQIVND, per germline (reference sequence). The CDR3 bases are TGTGCCAGTAGTATGGATGGGGGCTCCTACGAGCAGTACTTC. It translates to CASSMDGGSYEQYF.

The rearrangement links TRBV11-2 to TRBJ2-1; 9 bases fit TRBD1. The CDR3 consists of 16 residues. Trimming cost V 2 bases and J 3 bases; bases outside gene matches: 5. Germline loops: CDR1 SGHAT, CDR2 FQNNGV. The CDR3 protein is CASSLTDRGVYNEQFF. Written as DNA, the CDR3 is TGTGCCAGCAGCTTAACAGACAGGGGGGTCTACAATGAGCAGTTCTTC.

The gene calls are TRBV21-1 and TRBJ2-3; the table's D gene call, TRBD1, was not cross checked with the DNA. TRBV21-1 is classified as a pseudogene. The CDR3 runs to 15 residues. CDR3 nucleotides: TGTGCCAGCAGCACCAGGACAGCTAGCACAGATACGCAGTATTTT. Protein: CASSTRTASTDTQYF.

This chain links TRBV30 with TRBJ2-1; no clear D gene. The CDR3 has 12 amino acids. The V and J ends lost 8 bases and 8 bases respectively, with 16 bases between them. In germline, CDR1 is GTSNPN, CDR2 SVGIG (reference sequence). The CDR3 here is CARGILGDEQFF. The CDR3 DNA reads TGTGCCCGAGGTATCCTAGGTGATGAGCAGTTCTTC.

This clone was detected once. The J gene is TRBJ2-7, the V gene TRBV7-9; 8 bases fit TRBD1. V shed 6 bases and J 5 bases; nucleotides not matched to a gene: 9. Germline V gene data show CDR1 as SEHNR and CDR2 as FQNEAQ (reference sequence). This CDR3 is 14 amino acids long. The chain's CDR3 is CASRKLGQGDEQYF. The CDR3 bases are TGTGCCAGCAGAAAGCTAGGACAGGGCGACGAGCAGTACTTC.

In its sample, this clone was seen once. Within the sample, other DNA sequences also encode this same CDR3. CDR3 in DNA: TGTGCCAGCAGTTTATTAGGGGGCCACACCGGGGAGCTGTTTTTT. Protein: CASSLLGGHTGELFF. This chain links TRBV27 with TRBJ2-2; 7 bases agree with TRBD1. The CDR3 runs 15 residues. Germline V lookup: CDR1 MNHEY, CDR2 SMNVEV (reference sequence). V dropped 1 base and J dropped 3; count of bases not matched to a gene: 2.

The V gene is TRBV11-2, the J gene TRBJ1-1; a weak D match, TRBD1 (5 bases). V was trimmed by 3 bases and J by 1 base, leaving 21 bases between them. CDR3 length: 18 residues. Germline CDR1 reads SGHAT; CDR2 reads FQNNGV. DNA for the CDR3: TGTGCCAGCAGCTTTCCACAACTCCGGGGCAGAGAGAACACTGAAGCTTTCTTT. Residues: CASSFPQLRGRENTEAFF. The full variable domain, in which reference TRBV11-2 and TRBJ1-1 provide the parts outside the CDR3, is EAGVAQSPRYKIIEKRQSVAFWCNPISGHATLYWYQQILGQGPKLLIQFQNNGVVDDSQLPKDRFSAERLKGVDSTLKIQPAKLEDSAVYLCASSFPQLRGRENTEAFFGQGTRLTVV.

The chain combines TRBV9 with TRBJ1-1; D is ambiguous. The CDR3 is 13 residues long. Germline assignment: CDR1 SGDLS and CDR2 YYNGEE. The V and J ends lost 2 bases and 4 bases respectively, with 9 bases between them. The CDR3 DNA reads as TGTGCCAGCAGCGTCGACCCCAGCACTGAAGCTTTCTTT. Translating gives CASSVDPSTEAFF.

The chain is built from TRBV16 and TRBJ2-7; D perhaps matches TRBD2 (6 bases). The CDR3 is made up of 15 amino acids. V was cut by 4 bases and J by 2 bases, with 15 bases left in between. CDR1 is KGHSY and CDR2 is FQNENV in the germline V gene. CDR3: CASSPPGGGAYEQYF. The CDR3 DNA sequence: TGTGCCAGCAGCCCCCCCGGGGGTGGAGCCTACGAGCAGTACTTC.

This chain connects TRBV5-5 to TRBJ2-7; D possibly corresponds to TRBD2 (5 bases). The CDR3 extends over 16 amino acids. In germline, CDR1 is SGHKS, CDR2 YYEKEE (reference sequence). Trimming removed 0 bases from V and 0 bases from J, with 13 bases in between. The CDR3 coding sequence is TGTGCCAGCAGCTTGGTAGGACTGGGAAGCTCCTACGAGCAGTACTTC. It encodes CASSLVGLGSSYEQYF.

The chain combines TRBV2 with TRBJ1-4; D unclear. V gave up 2 bases and J gave up 6 bases, with 1 base separating them. This CDR3 is 11 amino acids long. Germline CDR1 is SNHLY and CDR2 is FYNNEI. The DNA of the CDR3 is TGTGCCAGCAGTGAATATGAAAAACTGTTTTTT. This encodes CASSEYEKLFF.